The 18 T cell receptor beta chains below come from one sample, sequenced in a study of shared T cell receptors in the human thymus (dated by TCRdb to the early 2020s). The method was the immunoSEQ multiplex PCR assay. Not all clones reach the TCRdb copy of this immuneACCESS table, which keeps in-frame sequences only. Checked studies attribute under half of the gap to unresolved V genes and leave the rest unexplained. For this sample there are hundreds of thousands of clones; over 75% appear just once. 0.0094% of the sample is in the top ten clones. These data were likewise used in another study, on human thymus T cells.

Material: thymocytes. These receptors came from a boy under three years old with a congenital heart defect. Donor details come from another sample of the same person, matched by shared clones.

V and J are TRBV23-1 and TRBJ2-1; 14 nucleotides line up with TRBD2. TRBV23-1 is given ORF status, its function remaining uncertain. The CDR3 extends over 19 amino acids. The V segment lost 0 bases and the J segment 9 bases; nucleotides outside the gene matches: 13. Here the CDR3 reads CASSQSTSTGLAGDPEQFF. CDR3 bases: TGCGCCAGCAGTCAATCGACCTCCACGGGACTAGCGGGAGATCCTGAGCAGTTCTTC.

Only one count was recorded for this clone. J is TRBJ2-7 and V is TRBV10-1; weak D call: TRBD1 (6 bases). CDR1 and CDR2 from the germline V gene are WNHNN and SYGVQD (reference sequence). This CDR3 is 13 amino acids long. Trimming took 6 bases from V and 3 from J, leaving 12 bases between them. CDR3 sequence (DNA): TGCGCCAGCAGCCCGGGACACAACTACGAGCAGTACTTC. It yields the protein CASSPGHNYEQYF.

The V and J genes are TRBV28 and TRBJ2-7; tentative D call: TRBD2 (5 bases). V dropped 1 base and J dropped 2 bases, with 24 bases sitting between them. The V gene's germline CDR1 is MDHEN and CDR2 SYDVKM. This CDR3 contains 19 residues. The CDR3 reads CASSLSPYYYVGAAYEQYF. The CDR3 DNA is TGTGCCAGCAGTTTATCCCCCTACTACTACGTGGGAGCTGCCTACGAGCAGTACTTC.

The chain couples TRBV7-3 to TRBJ2-6; 16 nucleotides agree with TRBD2. CDR3 length: 19 amino acids. CDR1 and CDR2 (germline): SGHTA, FQGTGA. V shed 3 bases, J shed 2 bases, and the junction held 4 bases outside the gene matches. The CDR3 loop is CASSLGTSGGATGANVLTF. The DNA of the CDR3 is TGTGCCAGCAGCTTGGGGACTAGCGGGGGGGCGACTGGGGCCAACGTCCTGACTTTC. Drawing the rest from reference TRBV7-3 and TRBJ2-6, the complete variable domain is GAGVSQTPSNKVTEKGKYVELRCDPISGHTALYWYRQSLGQGPEFLIYFQGTGAADDSGLPNDRFFAVRPEGSVSTLKIQRTERGDSAVYLCASSLGTSGGATGANVLTFGAGSRLTVL.

With regard to this clone: One end of the junction varies from germline; a read error may be responsible. This chain joins TRBV5-4 and TRBJ1-1, with 12 bases matching TRBD1. Germline loops: CDR1 SGHNT, CDR2 YYREEE (reference sequence). CDR3 length equals 18 residues. CDR3 DNA: TGTGCCAGCAGTTATGGGGACCGGGACAGGGGGCTGAAGACTGAAGCTTTCTTT. Amino acid sequence: CASSYGDRDRGLKTEAFF.

This chain joins TRBV28 and TRBJ2-7; 7 bases align to TRBD1. Unmatched junction bases numbered 5, after V lost 7 bases and J lost 2 bases. CDR3 size: 13 residues. Germline assignment: CDR1 MDHEN and CDR2 SYDVKM. CDR3 sequence: CASTPQGAYEQYF. CDR3 DNA: TGTGCCAGCACCCCCCAGGGGGCCTACGAGCAGTACTTC.

The CDR3 DNA reads as TGCAGCGTCGGGGACAGCTACACAGATACGCAGTATTTT. Translated: CSVGDSYTDTQYF. The rearrangement uses TRBV29-1 and TRBJ2-3, with TRBD1 identical over 7 bases. CDR3 size: 13 residues. Per germline, CDR1 SQVTM and CDR2 ANQGSEA. V shed 6 bases and J 2 bases; nucleotides not matched to a gene: 5.

The chain links TRBV10-3 to TRBJ2-2; 8 nucleotides agree with TRBD2. Germline CDR1 ENHRY, CDR2 SYGVKD. Trimming removed 6 bases from V and 4 bases from J; junction bases left unmatched: 4. The CDR3 sequence is 14 residues long. The DNA for the CDR3 is TGTGCCATCAGAATCCGGGGGGGCACCGGGGAGCTGTTTTTT. Its protein is CAIRIRGGTGELFF.

V and J are TRBV30 and TRBJ2-2; D is perhaps TRBD2 (6 bases). The CDR3 sequence is 15 residues long. Between the trimmed V and J ends, which lost 0 bases and 5 bases, there was a span of 13 bases. The germline CDR1 and CDR2 sequences are GTSNPN and SVGIG (reference sequence). CDR3 DNA: TGTGCCTGGAGTGTACTAGGGACTCATACCGGGGAGCTGTTTTTT. Its translation is CAWSVLGTHTGELFF.

This clone has a single count. The chain recombines TRBV1 with TRBJ2-2; TRBD1 reflects the table's D call only, with no check against the DNA. TRBV1 corresponds to a pseudogene. The CDR3 extends over 16 amino acids. Here the CDR3 reads CTSSHYRGRVTGELFF. CDR3 DNA: TGCACCAGCAGCCATTACAGGGGGCGCGTAACCGGGGAGCTGTTTTTT.

This clone turned up a few times. This chain connects TRBV2 to TRBJ2-1; perhaps TRBD2 as D (6 bases). The CDR3 runs 16 residues. The V end was cut by 5 bases, the J end by 6 bases, with 20 bases between. Germline V gene sequence: CDR1 SNHLY, CDR2 FYNNEI. DNA for the CDR3: TGTGCCAGCAGTCGAAGGGGTCTAGCGCTGTTCAATGAGCAGTTCTTC. Protein product: CASSRRGLALFNEQFF.

This clone occurred a few times. In the same sample, other DNA sequences code for this CDR3. This chain joins TRBV6-5 and TRBJ2-6; weak D call: TRBD2 (5 bases). This CDR3 is 14 amino acids long. Germline CDR1 and CDR2: MNHEY and SVGAGI. V lost 5 bases, J lost 0 bases, and 5 bases lay in between. The CDR3: CASSRGSGANVLTF. CDR3 nucleotide sequence: TGTGCCAGCAGTCGGGGCTCTGGGGCCAACGTCCTGACTTTC.

This sequence joins TRBV5-1 and TRBJ2-3, with TRBD2 matching over 7 bases. Germline CDR1 reads SGHRS; CDR2 reads YFSETQ. The CDR3 is 18 residues long. J gave up 3 bases and V 4 bases, and 17 bases lay outside the gene matches. CDR3 DNA sequence: TGCGCCAGCAGCCTTCAAAAGATGGGGGGGATCGAGACAGATACGCAGTATTTT. It specifies CASSLQKMGGIETDTQYF.

The chain has TRBV28 and TRBJ2-2, with 7 bases lining up with TRBD2. Germline trimming cut 8 bases from V and 8 bases from J; bases unmatched to any gene: 11. Germline CDR1 and CDR2: MDHEN and SYDVKM. The CDR3 has 14 amino acids. The CDR3 DNA is TGTGCCAGCGTGGGGGGGATGACGAGTGGGGAGCTGTTTTTT. As protein: CASVGGMTSGELFF. Full variable domain (remainder filled in from reference TRBV28 and TRBJ2-2): DVKVTQSSRYLVKRTGEKVFLECVQDMDHENMFWYRQDPGLGLRLIYFSYDVKMKEKGDIPEGYSVSREKKERFSLILESASTNQTSMYLCASVGGMTSGELFFGEGSRLTVL.

A few counts support this clone. V is TRBV6-1 and J is TRBJ1-2; 7 bases fit TRBD1. The CDR3 has 14 amino acids. Germline CDR1 reads MNHNS; CDR2 reads SASEGT. V shed 6 bases, J shed 5 bases, and the junction held 9 bases outside the gene matches. DNA for the CDR3: TGTGCCAGCAGAGCCGACAGGGTCTGGTATGGCTACACCTTC. Amino acid sequence: CASRADRVWYGYTF.

The chain joins TRBV14 to TRBJ1-3; D possibly corresponds to TRBD1 (6 bases). The germline V gene has CDR1 SGHDN and CDR2 FVKESK. The CDR3 contains 17 residues. Deletions cut 4 bases from V and 4 bases from J, with 20 bases between. The CDR3 bases are TGTGCCAGCAGCCTCTCCCCCTTGGGGGGGCCAGGAAACACCATATATTTT. Amino acid sequence: CASSLSPLGGPGNTIYF.

CDR3 residues: CASSLLLAGGPDTQYF. The CDR3 DNA follows: TGTGCCAGCAGCTTACTCCTAGCGGGAGGGCCGGATACGCAGTATTTT. This chain uses TRBV11-2 with TRBJ2-3; 12 bases map to TRBD2. CDR3 length: 16 residues. The V gene end was trimmed by 2 bases and the J gene end by 6 bases; junction bases not matched to a gene: 6. Germline V gene lookup returns CDR1 SGHAT and CDR2 FQNNGV.

This clone appeared a few times. The J gene is TRBJ1-5, the V gene TRBV5-6; no clear D. This CDR3 contains 13 residues. The germline V and J ends were trimmed by 2 bases and 4 bases, with 7 bases remaining between them. Germline CDR1 reads SGHDT; CDR2 reads YYEEEE. CDR3 protein: CASSFSLNQPQHF. The CDR3 nucleotides read TGTGCCAGCAGCTTTTCGTTGAATCAGCCCCAGCATTTT.